The 15 T cell receptor beta chains below come from one sample, sequenced in a study of T cells after posttransplantation cyclophosphamide listed by TCRdb under 2016. This sample's treatment or condition label indicates: high-dose cyclophosphamide on days +3 and +4 as single-agent GVHD prophylaxis. Patients in the PTCy group got busulfan and fludarabine conditioning, a marrow graft from a related or unrelated donor, and cyclophosphamide on days +3 and +4. Library construction relied on the immunoSEQ multiplex PCR assay. TCRdb holds this immuneACCESS table with in-frame rearrangements only. Some clones are missing; in checked studies, unresolved V genes explain under half, and the rest has no known cause. This sample shows over 6,500 clones, and none of them turns up only once. Around 5% of the sample lies in the top ten. The sample here was PBMCs, taken after an allogeneic stem cell transplant with post-transplant cyclophosphamide. All receptors derive from a male patient aged 25-45 years who received an allogeneic stem cell transplant from an unrelated donor, was CMV-positive, and had acute and chronic GVHD. In transplant recipients, some T cells may be of donor rather than host origin.

This clone came up a few times. Sequence at one end of the junction differs from germline and may be a read error. V and J are TRBV13 and TRBJ1-2; 10 bases match TRBD1. This CDR3 comprises 17 residues. Germline CDR1 PRHDT, CDR2 FYEKMQ (reference sequence). This chain's CDR3 is CASSSQPGTGANHGYTF. The DNA for the CDR3 is TGTGCCAGCAGCTCCCAGCCCGGGACAGGGGCTAACCATGGCTACACCTTC.

This clone was counted ten times or more. The gene calls are TRBV21-1 and TRBJ2-7; TRBD1 is the table's D call, not checked against the DNA. TRBV21-1 is noted as a pseudogene. The CDR3 runs to 15 residues. CDR3 DNA sequence: TGTGCCAGCAGCATGAAGGACAGGGCTTCCTACGAGCAGTACTTC. This codes for CASSMKDRASYEQYF.

This clone was recorded at least ten times. The chain uses TRBV25-1 and TRBJ1-2; D might be TRBD1 (6 bases). This CDR3 is 16 amino acids long. Between the trimmed V and J ends, which lost 0 bases and 0 bases, there was a span of 11 bases. Looked up from germline, CDR1 is MGHDK and CDR2 is SYGVNS. The CDR3 sequence: CASSEYFQGPNYGYTF. The CDR3 DNA reads as TGTGCCAGCAGTGAATATTTCCAGGGGCCTAACTATGGCTACACCTTC.

This clone is large by share. The V call is TRBV4-3, the J call TRBJ2-1, with TRBD1 matching 9 bases. The CDR3 spans 16 residues. Germline-derived CDR1 and CDR2 are LGHNA and YSLEER. V shed 3 bases, J shed 9 bases, and the junction held 12 bases outside the gene matches. The CDR3 here is CASSHLPGQGIGEQFF. The DNA of the CDR3 is TGCGCCAGCAGCCATCTCCCCGGACAGGGGATTGGTGAGCAGTTCTTC.

This clone has at least ten counts. V usage is TRBV9 and J usage is TRBJ2-1; the match to TRBD2 covers 8 bases. This CDR3 spans 17 amino acids. The junction had 11 bases not matched to a gene; V was cut back by 4 bases and J by 2 bases. Germline V lookup: CDR1 SGDLS, CDR2 YYNGEE. The CDR3: CASSSKISGATYNEQFF. DNA for the CDR3: TGTGCCAGCAGCTCGAAAATTAGCGGGGCCACCTACAATGAGCAGTTCTTC.

This clone was detected ten times or more. The rearrangement links TRBV19 to TRBJ1-5; D is undetermined. Germline V gene sequence: CDR1 LNHDA, CDR2 SQIVND (reference sequence). Trimming removed 4 bases from V and 2 bases from J, with 9 bases in between. The CDR3 consists of 14 residues. The CDR3 loop reads CASSSSGGNQPQHF. The DNA of the CDR3 is TGTGCCAGTAGTAGTAGCGGGGGCAATCAGCCCCAGCATTTT. The full variable domain, with the rest looked up from reference TRBV19 and TRBJ1-5, is DGGITQSPKYLFRKEGQNVTLSCEQNLNHDAMYWYRQDPGQGLRLIYYSQIVNDFQKGDIAEGYSVSREKKESFPLTVTSAQKNPTAFYLCASSSSGGNQPQHFGDGTRLSIL.

This clone was detected many times. Other DNA sequences in this specimen translate into the identical CDR3. The chain carries TRBV7-8 and TRBJ1-1; tentative D call: TRBD1 (6 bases). Between the trimmed V and J ends, which lost 7 bases and 4 bases, there was a span of 19 bases. CDR1 is SGHVS, CDR2 FQNEAQ, per germline. The CDR3 is 15 residues long. CDR3 amino acids: CASTPQGGGLTEAFF. The DNA for the CDR3 is TGTGCCAGCACCCCCCAAGGCGGGGGGCTCACTGAAGCTTTCTTT.

This clone was seen ten or more times. This sequence joins TRBV11-2 and TRBJ2-7, with no clear D. CDR1 and CDR2 from the germline V gene are SGHAT and FQNNGV. The CDR3 has 14 residues. Trimming pared 2 bases from V and 0 bases from J, leaving 8 bases between. CDR3 nucleotide sequence: TGTGCCAGCAGCTTACAGATAACCTCCTACGAGCAGTACTTC. This encodes CASSLQITSYEQYF.

This clone was recorded many times. The rearrangement uses TRBV11-3 and TRBJ2-7, with TRBD2 matching 13 bases. V trimming: 5 bases; J trimming: 4 bases; junction bases outside the gene matches: 11. Germline V lookup: CDR1 SGHNT, CDR2 YENEEA. This CDR3 is built from 17 residues. The CDR3 spells CASSQKERTSGSYEQYF. The CDR3 DNA follows: TGTGCCAGCAGCCAGAAGGAGAGGACTAGCGGGAGTTACGAGCAGTACTTC. Complete variable domain (other parts from reference TRBV11-3 and TRBJ2-7): EAGVVQSPRYKIIEKKQPVAFWCNPISGHNTLYWYLQNLGQGPELLIRYENEEAVDDSQLPKDRFSAERLKGVDSTLKIQPAELGDSAVYLCASSQKERTSGSYEQYFGPGTRLTVT.

This clone was picked up a small number of times. The chain uses TRBV19 and TRBJ2-3; maybe TRBD2 (5 bases). V was pared by 8 bases and J by 2 bases, with 17 bases between. This CDR3 has 15 amino acids. CDR1 is LNHDA, CDR2 SQIVND, per germline (reference sequence). The CDR3 protein is CASASGAGSTDTQYF. CDR3 DNA: TGTGCCAGTGCCTCTGGTGCGGGTTCCACAGATACGCAGTATTTT.

This clone rates as medium-sized. The chain carries TRBV5-1 and TRBJ1-1, with 8 bases aligning to TRBD1. Germline CDR1 and CDR2: SGHRS and YFSETQ. Germline trimming cut 4 bases from V and 5 bases from J; bases unmatched to any gene: 4. The CDR3 is 13 amino acids. CDR3 sequence (DNA): TGCGCCAGCAGCCCACAGGGGGGGACTGAAGCTTTCTTT. It is translated as CASSPQGGTEAFF.

This clone occurred many times. The J gene is TRBJ1-2, the V gene TRBV10-3; D call uncertain. There are 12 residues in the CDR3. Germline V gene sequence: CDR1 ENHRY, CDR2 SYGVKD. Between the trimmed V and J ends, which lost 2 bases and 6 bases, there was a span of 7 bases. DNA of the CDR3: TGTGCCATCAGTGAGCCCCAGGATGGCTACACCTTC. It translates to CAISEPQDGYTF.

This clone was picked up many times. The chain has TRBV27 and TRBJ1-2, with 7 bases identical to TRBD1. The CDR3 length is 13 residues. Germline V gene sequence: CDR1 MNHEY, CDR2 SMNVEV (reference sequence). V was pared by 5 bases and J by 8 bases, with 8 bases of the junction left unmatched. CDR3 sequence: CASSPLQGRGYTF. Here the CDR3 DNA reads TGTGCCAGCAGTCCCCTACAGGGGCGAGGCTACACCTTC.

This clone was observed many times. The chain combines TRBV29-1 with TRBJ1-2; the match to TRBD1 covers 9 bases. The CDR3 has 18 amino acids. V was pared by 5 bases and J by 5 bases, with 21 bases of the junction left unmatched. Germline V gene data show CDR1 as SQVTM and CDR2 as ANQGSEA. The CDR3 bases are TGCAGCGTTTACGCTCCGACGGCCGGGACAGGGATTCGGTATGGCTACACCTTC. Translated: CSVYAPTAGTGIRYGYTF.

This clone is labeled medium-sized. The junction and the germline gene differ at one end; a read error may be behind it. The chain recombines TRBV6-5 with TRBJ1-2; 7 bases match TRBD1. The CDR3 runs to 9 residues. Germline lookup yields CDR1 MNHEY and CDR2 SVGAGI. CDR3 in amino acids: CASGRGQHF. CDR3 coding DNA: TGTGCCAGCGGGCGGGGACAGCACTTC.